These 21 T cell receptor beta chains were all obtained from the same sample, sequenced in a study of Ad26.COV2.S vaccination and SARS-CoV-2 variants. Using immunoSEQ multiplex PCR, the repertoire was profiled, and TCRdb retains in-frame clones only, with some absent. This sample yields about 480,000 clones, of which about 83% are seen a single time; roughly 13% belongs to the top ten. Described treatment: approximately 18 received Ad26.COV2.S at low or high dose, single or two shots; a few received placebo; per-sample allocation not given. Samples were taken on day 63 after the first vaccine or placebo injection. Specimen: peripheral blood, collected in a trial of Ad26.COV2.S vaccine versus placebo. The receptor set was obtained from a person aged 18-65 years who received the Ad26.COV2.S COVID-19 vaccine or a placebo.

J is TRBJ1-1 and V is TRBV30, with 7 bases aligning to TRBD1. The V and J ends lost 3 bases and 5 bases, in that order; junction bases with no gene match: 6. There are 13 residues in the CDR3. Germline CDR1 GTSNPN, CDR2 SVGIG (reference sequence). The DNA for the CDR3 is TGTGCCTGGAGCTTGATGACAGGGACTGAAGCTTTCTTT. Its protein product is CAWSLMTGTEAFF.

V is TRBV7-3 and J is TRBJ2-1; 12 nucleotides align to TRBD2. This CDR3 has 14 residues. Germline V gene lookup returns CDR1 SGHTA and CDR2 FQGTGA. V shed 3 bases and J 12 bases; nucleotides not matched to a gene: 6. CDR3 amino acids: CASSLLAGGPRQFF. The CDR3 DNA reads TGTGCCAGCAGCTTGCTAGCGGGAGGGCCCCGGCAGTTCTTC.

The rearrangement joins TRBV30 to TRBJ1-5; TRBD1 matches 11 bases. The trim removed 2 bases at V and 5 bases at J, leaving 2 bases unmatched. This CDR3 spans 14 amino acids. Germline lookup yields CDR1 GTSNPN and CDR2 SVGIG (reference sequence). CDR3 residues: CAWSTGQGDQPQHF. CDR3 in DNA: TGTGCCTGGAGTACGGGACAGGGGGATCAGCCCCAGCATTTT.

The chain links TRBV25-1 to TRBJ1-2, with TRBD1 matching 8 bases. The CDR3 has 13 residues. Germline V gene sequence: CDR1 MGHDK, CDR2 SYGVNS. Trimming at V came to 2 bases and at J to 5 bases, leaving 1 base not matched to a gene. The CDR3 nucleotides read TGTGCCAGCAGTGAACGGACAGGGTATGGCTACACCTTC. It encodes CASSERTGYGYTF.

The gene calls are TRBV10-3 and TRBJ2-1; 11 bases align to TRBD1. From germline, CDR1 is ENHRY and CDR2 SYGVKD. The V and J ends lost 8 bases and 7 bases, in that order; junction bases with no gene match: 7. The CDR3 extends over 14 amino acids. The chain's CDR3 is CAIQPDRGRNEQFF. The DNA of the CDR3 is TGTGCCATCCAACCGGACAGGGGGCGGAATGAGCAGTTCTTC.

The chain carries TRBV11-2 and TRBJ1-2; D gene uncertain. The germline CDR1 and CDR2 sequences are SGHAT and FQNNGV. Trimming took off 2 bases at V and 4 bases at J, with 8 bases between the two ends. The CDR3 has 13 residues. The CDR3 DNA sequence: TGTGCCAGCAGCTTATTGAGCGGCTATGGCTACACCTTC. Amino acids: CASSLLSGYGYTF. The whole variable domain, filled in from reference TRBV11-2 and TRBJ1-2, reads EAGVAQSPRYKIIEKRQSVAFWCNPISGHATLYWYQQILGQGPKLLIQFQNNGVVDDSQLPKDRFSAERLKGVDSTLKIQPAKLEDSAVYLCASSLLSGYGYTFGSGTRLTVV.

This clone was found once. V and J are TRBV9 and TRBJ1-1, with TRBD1 matching over 9 bases. The V gene's germline CDR1 is SGDLS and CDR2 YYNGEE. CDR3 length: 14 amino acids. V lost 2 bases, J lost 10 bases, and 9 bases stayed unmatched. The CDR3 bases are TGTGCCAGCAGCGTTAGGGGACAGGGTGGGGTAGCTTTCTTT. This codes for CASSVRGQGGVAFF.

There are many counts of this clone. The gene calls are TRBV19 and TRBJ1-5, with 8 bases matching TRBD1. Germline V gene sequence: CDR1 LNHDA, CDR2 SQIVND (reference sequence). V was clipped by 0 bases and J by 6 bases; unmatched bases: 7. This CDR3 contains 16 residues. CDR3 DNA sequence: TGTGCCAGTAGTATAGATGGAACAGGGGGGACTCAGCCCCAGCATTTT. Protein product: CASSIDGTGGTQPQHF.

The rearrangement joins TRBV19 to TRBJ1-1, with TRBD1 identical over 11 bases. CDR1 and CDR2 (germline): LNHDA, SQIVND (reference sequence). CDR3 length equals 13 residues. V trimming: 3 bases; J trimming: 12 bases; junction bases outside the gene matches: 6. The CDR3 region has the DNA TGTGCCAGTAGTATTGGACAGGGGGCGCAGTCTTTCTTT. It yields the protein CASSIGQGAQSFF.

The gene calls are TRBV4-1 and TRBJ2-3, with D possibly being TRBD1 (5 bases). Trimming removed 0 bases at V and 1 base at J, with 11 bases between. This CDR3 region has 16 residues. CDR1 and CDR2 from the germline V gene are MGHRA and YSYEKL. Written as DNA, the CDR3 is TGCGCCAGCAGCCAAGAACCCCCGACAGGCACAGATACGCAGTATTTT. Protein sequence: CASSQEPPTGTDTQYF.

This clone has only a few counts. V is TRBV24-1 and J is TRBJ2-2, with 11 positions matching TRBD1. V trimming: 1 base; J trimming: 6 bases; junction bases outside the gene matches: 3. This CDR3 is 16 amino acids long. CDR1 is KGHDR, CDR2 SFDVKD, per germline. The CDR3 protein is CATSDFGQGAPGELFF. In DNA form, the CDR3 reads TGTGCCACCAGTGATTTTGGACAGGGGGCTCCCGGGGAGCTGTTTTTT.

This clone has a single count. V gene TRBV6-2 or TRBV6-3 combines with J gene TRBJ2-2; a possible D gene is TRBD2 (6 bases). The V end was cut by 0 bases, the J end by 3 bases, with 8 bases between. The CDR3 is made up of 15 amino acids. Germline V lookup: CDR1 MNHEY, CDR2 SVGEGT. This CDR3 reads CASSYSAGHTGELFF. CDR3 sequence (DNA): TGTGCCAGCAGTTACTCAGCGGGCCACACCGGGGAGCTGTTTTTT.

The rearrangement links TRBV5-5 to TRBJ2-1; D tentatively fits TRBD1 or TRBD2 (5 bases each). The CDR3 contains 14 residues. The ends were cut back, 4 bases at V and 7 bases at J, with 15 bases in the middle. Germline V lookup: CDR1 SGHKS, CDR2 YYEKEE (reference sequence). The CDR3 DNA is TGTGCCAGCAGCCGGGACGGTTTTGGGAATGAGCAGTTCTTC. Translation: CASSRDGFGNEQFF.

J is TRBJ2-4 and V is TRBV11-2; the match to TRBD2 covers 9 bases. Trimming at V came to 1 base and at J to 6 bases, leaving 7 bases not matched to a gene. This CDR3 has 16 amino acids. Per germline, CDR1 SGHAT and CDR2 FQNNGV. Written as DNA, the CDR3 is TGTGCCAGCAGCTTAGCGGCGGGAGGGGGCGGAAACATTCAGTACTTC. Its translation: CASSLAAGGGGNIQYF.

The chain uses TRBV6-2 or TRBV6-3 and TRBJ1-1; D is unclear. Trimming left V 6 bases short and J 7 bases short, with 21 bases between. Germline CDR1 is MNHEY and CDR2 is SVGEGT. The CDR3 consists of 15 residues. In DNA form, the CDR3 reads TGTGCCAGCAGCTTTCTTGGACGGAGCGGTGATGAAGCTTTCTTT. Translated, it gives CASSFLGRSGDEAFF.

The chain combines TRBV5-3 with TRBJ2-7; TRBD2 might be the D (5 bases). TRBV5-3 is an ORF for which the function is uncertain. The V gene lost 0 bases and the J gene lost 3 bases, with 10 bases spanning the gap. This CDR3 contains 14 residues. CDR3 in amino acids: CARSLGLSIYEQYF. The CDR3 nucleotides are TGTGCCAGAAGCTTGGGACTATCCATCTACGAGCAGTACTTC.

The rearrangement links TRBV20-1 to TRBJ1-5; no clear D. V was pared by 3 bases and J by 1 base, with 10 bases between. Germline V gene data show CDR1 as DFQATT and CDR2 as SNEGSKA (reference sequence). There are 14 residues in the CDR3. The CDR3 coding sequence is TGCAGTGCTAGTATAGGGTTGAGCAATCAGCCCCAGCATTTT. It yields the protein CSASIGLSNQPQHF.

The J gene is TRBJ1-4, the V gene TRBV5-1; possible D gene TRBD1, 5 bases. Germline V lookup: CDR1 SGHRS, CDR2 YFSETQ. With 2 bases removed from V and 8 bases from J, the gap between germline ends came to 16 bases. This CDR3 contains 15 residues. In DNA, the CDR3 is TGCGCCAGCAGCTTTGGTTCAGGGCCTGGGGAAAAACTGTTTTTT. This gives the protein CASSFGSGPGEKLFF. The entire variable domain, with the rest obtained from reference TRBV5-1 and TRBJ1-4, is as follows: KAGVTQTPRYLIKTRGQQVTLSCSPISGHRSVSWYQQTPGQGLQFLFEYFSETQRNKGNFPGRFSGRQFSNSRSEMNVSTLELGDSALYLCASSFGSGPGEKLFFGSGTQLSVL.

The chain employs TRBV20-1 and TRBJ2-4, with D tentatively TRBD1 (6 bases). The V gene lost 3 bases and the J gene lost 0 bases, with 12 bases spanning the gap. CDR1 and CDR2 (germline): DFQATT, SNEGSKA (reference sequence). The CDR3 has 15 amino acids. In DNA, the CDR3 is TGCAGTGCTAGTCTCAGGGGAGTAGCCAAAAACATTCAGTACTTC. This codes for CSASLRGVAKNIQYF.

V usage is TRBV10-2 and J usage is TRBJ1-1; TRBD1 is a possible D gene (5 bases). Germline V gene sequence: CDR1 WSHSY, CDR2 SAAADI. The CDR3 has 15 amino acids. Trimming left V 5 bases short and J 0 bases short, with 13 bases between. The CDR3 DNA is TGCGCCAGCAGTAATCAGGGCCACCTGAACACTGAAGCTTTCTTT. Translation: CASSNQGHLNTEAFF.

The chain is built from TRBV18 and TRBJ1-1; D ambiguous. Trimming stripped 2 bases from V and 3 bases from J, with 13 bases between. The CDR3 spans 15 residues. CDR1 and CDR2 from the germline V gene are KGHSH and LQKENI. The DNA of the CDR3 is TGTGCCAGCTCACCATATGCGGGTGCTGACACTGAAGCTTTCTTT. This codes for CASSPYAGADTEAFF.